These T cell receptor beta chains were read from a single sample in a study of blood T cell repertoires in COVID-19. Libraries were prepared by immunoSEQ multiplex PCR; TCRdb keeps only in-frame clonotypes and omits some of them. The sample includes 250,000 or so clones, 65% to 85% of them seen just once. The sequenced sample consisted of PBMCs or T cells enriched from blood (not recorded which). These receptors came from a man in his fifties or sixties who had recovered from COVID-19. Both conserved end residues are part of each CDR3. A D gene is named only where the DNA matches it firmly. Size values are once, few and many counts, or a class for expanded clones, and some rows have none.

TRBJ2-3 | - | - | TRBV5-1 | CASSLDSPDTQYF | TGCGCCAGCAGCTTGGACAGCCCAGATACGCAGTATTTT
TRBJ2-5 | - | TRBD2 | TRBV2 | CASSVGSGGFETQYF | TGTGCCAGCAGTGTAGGGTCCGGGGGGTTTGAGACCCAGTACTTC
TRBJ2-1 | - | TRBD2 | TRBV7-9 | CASSFPSSGTRDNEQFF | TGTGCCAGCAGCTTCCCGTCTAGCGGGACTAGAGACAATGAGCAGTTCTTC
TRBJ2-7 | - | TRBD2 | TRBV6-2/TRBV6-3 | CASSPVGLAGGKGQYF | TGTGCCAGCAGTCCAGTCGGACTAGCGGGAGGAAAGGGGCAGTACTTC
TRBJ1-5 | - | TRBD1 | TRBV5-1 | CASSSVTGGISNQPQHF | TGCGCCAGCAGTTCGGTAACAGGGGGCATTAGCAATCAGCCCCAGCATTTT
TRBJ2-7 | - | - | TRBV28 | CASTQWSGDEQYF | TGTGCCAGCACCCAATGGAGTGGCGACGAGCAGTACTTC
TRBJ2-5 | - | TRBD2 | TRBV5-1 | CASKILAGIQETQYF | TGCGCCAGCAAGATACTAGCGGGGATTCAAGAGACCCAGTACTTC
TRBJ2-4 | - | - | TRBV28 | CASCPLGSAEGIQYF | TGTGCCTCCTGCCCGCTTGGGTCAGCGGAGGGCATTCAGTACTTC
TRBJ2-1 | - | TRBD2 | TRBV27 | CASSLYSGRAENEQFF | TGTGCCAGCAGTCTTTATAGCGGGAGGGCCGAGAATGAGCAGTTCTTC
TRBJ2-5 | - | TRBD1 | TRBV3-1/TRBV3-2 | CASSQGRGPIQETQYF | TGTGCCAGCAGCCAAGGAAGGGGGCCGATACAAGAGACCCAGTACTTC
TRBJ2-1 | few | TRBD2 | TRBV20-1 | CSASRASGRRTYNEQFF | TGCAGTGCTAGTCGGGCTAGCGGGAGGCGCACTTACAATGAGCAGTTCTTC
TRBJ1-1 | - | - | TRBV11-2 | CASSLEPGANTEAFF | TGTGCCAGCAGCTTAGAACCAGGGGCGAACACTGAAGCTTTCTTT
TRBJ2-5 | - | TRBD2 | TRBV10-3 | CAISGLAGGRQETQYF | TGTGCCATCAGCGGACTAGCGGGGGGACGCCAAGAGACCCAGTACTTC
TRBJ1-4 | few | - | TRBV19 | CASSGRGNNEKLFF | TGTGCCAGTAGTGGAAGGGGAAATAATGAAAAACTGTTTTTT
TRBJ2-6 | - | - | TRBV25-1 | CASSDLLDRESGANVLTF | TGTGCCAGCAGTGACCTGTTAGACCGGGAGTCTGGGGCCAACGTCCTGACTTTC
TRBJ2-1 | - | - | TRBV13 | CASSPDSSANYNEQFF | TGTGCCAGCAGCCCCGACTCAAGCGCGAACTACAATGAGCAGTTCTTC
TRBJ2-7 | - | TRBD1 | TRBV7-9 | CASSLTGTVVEQYF | TGTGCCAGCAGCTTAACCGGGACAGTTGTGGAGCAGTACTTC
TRBJ1-4 | - | - | TRBV5-6 | CASSFRGRHEKLFF | TGTGCCAGCAGCTTCAGGGGCCGGCATGAAAAACTGTTTTTT
TRBJ1-3 | - | TRBD1 | TRBV7-4 | CASSPLSWDRIGNTIYF | TGTGCCAGCAGCCCCCTTTCCTGGGACAGGATTGGAAACACCATATATTTT
TRBJ1-4 | few | - | TRBV11-3 | CASSLEGDFGGKLFF | TGTGCCAGCAGCTTAGAGGGGGACTTCGGAGGAAAACTGTTTTTT
TRBJ1-5 | - | TRBD1 | TRBV18 | CASSQTGSNQPQHF | TGTGCCAGCTCACAGACAGGGAGCAATCAGCCCCAGCATTTT
TRBJ2-1 | - | TRBD2 | TRBV11-2 | CASSLFGSGTNNEQFF | TGTGCCAGCAGCTTATTTGGGAGCGGGACTAACAATGAGCAGTTCTTC
TRBJ2-3 | - | - | TRBV7-8 | CASSLTGDTQYF | TGTGCCAGCAGCTTGACAGGTGATACGCAGTATTTT
TRBJ1-2 | - | TRBD1 | TRBV7-9 | CASSGQAFGYTF | TGTGCCAGCAGTGGACAGGCTTTTGGCTACACCTTC
TRBJ1-4 | - | TRBD1 | TRBV28 | CASSILRDRAEKLFF | TGTGCCAGCAGCATACTCCGGGACAGGGCTGAAAAACTGTTTTTT
TRBJ1-6 | once | TRBD1 | TRBV27 | CASSWYRGSSPLHF | TGTGCCAGCAGTTGGTACAGGGGCTCGTCACCCCTCCACTTT
TRBJ2-4 | - | - | TRBV3-1/TRBV3-2 | CASSQDLGRKNIQYF | TGTGCCAGCAGCCAAGATCTTGGCAGAAAAAACATTCAGTACTTC
TRBJ2-7 | few | - | TRBV19 | CASSTPKDRTYEQYF | TGTGCCAGTAGTACTCCGAAGGACAGAACCTACGAGCAGTACTTC
TRBJ1-2 | - | TRBD1 | TRBV19 | CASNDRGRRGYTF | TGTGCCAGTAATGACAGGGGGCGACGTGGCTACACCTTC
TRBJ1-2 | - | - | TRBV29-1 | CSVDPGGFNYGYTF | TGCAGCGTTGACCCCGGCGGGTTCAACTATGGCTACACCTTC
TRBJ2-5 | - | TRBD1 | TRBV6-2/TRBV6-3 | CASSPGGETQYF | TGTGCCAGCAGCCCAGGGGGAGAGACCCAGTACTTC
TRBJ2-2 | - | TRBD1 | TRBV11-3 | CASSLGTGMGDTGELFF | TGTGCCAGCAGCTTAGGGACAGGGATGGGGGACACCGGGGAGCTGTTTTTT
TRBJ2-3 | - | - | TRBV7-3 | CASSLERLGPADTQYF | TGTGCCAGCAGCTTAGAACGCCTGGGCCCCGCAGATACGCAGTATTTT
TRBJ2-7 | once | - | TRBV12-3/TRBV12-4 | CASSDTEFYEQYF | TGTGCCAGCAGCGACACAGAGTTCTACGAGCAGTACTTC
TRBJ2-4 | few | TRBD1 | TRBV15 | CATSRRQGRDIQYF | TGTGCCACCAGCAGAAGACAGGGTCGGGACATTCAGTACTTC
TRBJ1-1 | few | TRBD1 | TRBV10-3 | CAISGGGTGVEAFF | TGTGCCATCAGTGGGGGGGGGACAGGAGTTGAAGCTTTCTTT
TRBJ1-5 | few | TRBD1 | TRBV6-6 | CASSRTGTGGVQGNQPQHF | TGTGCCAGCAGTCGAACCGGGACAGGGGGCGTGCAGGGCAATCAGCCCCAGCATTTT
TRBJ2-7 | - | - | TRBV10-2 | CASRGTYEQYF | TGCGCCAGCCGAGGGACCTACGAGCAGTACTTC
TRBJ2-7 | - | TRBD1 | TRBV15 | CATSRAQGARYEQYF | TGTGCCACCAGCAGAGCCCAGGGGGCCCGCTACGAGCAGTACTTC
TRBJ1-3 | - | - | TRBV2 | CASSEALGGTGNTIYF | TGTGCCAGCAGTGAGGCCCTCGGGGGGACAGGAAACACCATATATTTT
TRBJ2-2 | - | TRBD2 | TRBV11-2 | CASSLVAGGGPGTGELFF | TGTGCCAGCAGCTTAGTGGCGGGAGGAGGCCCGGGCACCGGGGAGCTGTTTTTT
TRBJ2-3 | - | - | TRBV24-1 | CATSDSGPTVGGDTQYF | TGTGCCACCAGTGATTCGGGCCCGACCGTCGGGGGAGATACGCAGTATTTT
TRBJ2-3 | many | TRBD1 | TRBV10-1 | CASSRDRASDTQYF | TGCGCCAGCAGTAGGGACAGGGCGTCGGATACGCAGTATTTT
TRBJ2-7 | few | - | TRBV4-3 | CASSQSIPSEQYF | TGCGCCAGCAGCCAAAGCATTCCGTCCGAGCAGTACTTC
TRBJ1-1 | - | - | TRBV4-2 | CASSQDGGSGEAFF | TGTGCCAGCAGCCAAGATGGGGGGAGTGGTGAAGCTTTCTTT
TRBJ1-2 | - | TRBD1 | TRBV4-3 | CASSRTRGGFYGYTF | TGCGCCAGCAGCCGTACACGAGGGGGCTTCTATGGCTACACCTTC
TRBJ1-5 | - | - | TRBV6-5 | CASRLPLGGDQPQHF | TGTGCCAGCAGGCTTCCTTTAGGGGGGGATCAGCCCCAGCATTTT
TRBJ2-3 | - | - | TRBV28 | CASRAYSADTQYF | TGTGCCAGCAGAGCTTATAGCGCCGATACGCAGTATTTT
TRBJ2-7 | - | - | TRBV29-1 | CSVGRSGYEQYF | TGCAGCGTTGGTCGCAGTGGCTACGAGCAGTACTTC